The rows below give T cell receptor beta chains drawn from one sample of a study of blood T cell repertoires in COVID-19. Using immunoSEQ multiplex PCR, the repertoire was profiled, and TCRdb retains in-frame clones only, with some absent. The sample holds over 100,000 clones, approximately 80% seen once. Sample: peripheral blood. The source is a woman aged 70-85 years with acute or convalescent COVID-19. The CDR3 runs from the conserved cysteine through the conserved F or W. The D gene is left open where the match is weak. Only part of the rows carry a size: once, few, many, or a class if the clone is expanded.

v_call	j_call	d_call	clone_size	cdr3_aa	cdr3_nt
TRBV18	TRBJ1-2	TRBD1	NA	CASSGTGVNYGYTF	TGTGCCAGCTCAGGGACAGGGGTTAACTATGGCTACACCTTC
TRBV18	TRBJ2-7	NA	NA	CASATTTGGTDLYEQYF	TGTGCCAGCGCTACAACCACCGGAGGGACTGACCTTTATGAGCAGTACTTC
TRBV2	TRBJ2-2	TRBD1	NA	CASITGVTGELFF	TGTGCCAGCATTACAGGGGTCACCGGGGAGCTGTTTTTT
TRBV28	TRBJ1-6	NA	NA	CASNIRSRFNSPLHF	TGTGCCAGCAATATTCGTAGCCGTTTTAATTCACCCCTCCACTTT
TRBV6-5	TRBJ2-7	NA	once	CASRRAYEQYF	TGTGCCAGCAGGCGAGCGTACGAGCAGTACTTC
TRBV4-1	TRBJ2-3	TRBD2	NA	CASSPERGGSTDTQYF	TGCGCCAGCAGCCCAGAGCGGGGGGGGAGCACAGATACGCAGTATTTT
TRBV6-1	TRBJ1-2	TRBD1	NA	CASSETGQGTYGYTF	TGTGCCAGCAGTGAAACGGGACAGGGGACCTATGGCTACACCTTC
TRBV9	TRBJ2-3	NA	NA	CASSVAAGASTDTQYF	TGTGCCAGCAGCGTAGCGGCGGGGGCCAGCACAGATACGCAGTATTTT
TRBV5-4	TRBJ2-7	NA	NA	CASSVIAGRSDEQYF	TGTGCCAGCAGCGTGATCGCGGGAAGGTCGGACGAGCAGTACTTC
TRBV6-2/TRBV6-3	TRBJ1-6	NA	few	CASSLDRLSYNSPLHF	TGTGCCAGCAGTTTGGACAGATTAAGCTATAATTCACCCCTCCACTTT
TRBV5-1	TRBJ2-1	NA	NA	CASSLGAQSYNEQFF	TGCGCCAGCAGCTTGGGGGCGCAGTCCTACAATGAGCAGTTCTTC
TRBV29-1	TRBJ1-3	NA	NA	CSVLSGNTIYF	TGCAGTGTACTCTCTGGAAACACCATATATTTT
TRBV3-1/TRBV3-2	TRBJ1-4	NA	once	CASSQARDSINEKLFF	TGTGCCAGCAGCCAAGCCCGGGACTCAATAAATGAAAAACTGTTTTTT
TRBV6-1	TRBJ1-5	NA	once	CASSEANNQPQHF	TGTGCCAGCAGTGAAGCCAACAATCAGCCCCAGCATTTT
TRBV6-4	TRBJ2-3	NA	NA	CASSQALTDTQYF	TGTGCCAGCAGCCAGGCGCTCACAGATACGCAGTATTTT
TRBV5-6	TRBJ1-3	NA	NA	CASSPRGPGNTIYF	TGTGCCAGCAGCCCCAGGGGTCCCGGAAACACCATATATTTT
TRBV7-2	TRBJ1-1	NA	NA	CASSLRGRETEAFF	TGTGCCAGCAGCTTACGGGGGCGGGAGACTGAAGCTTTCTTT
TRBV6-5	TRBJ1-1	NA	NA	CASSPNDRREAFF	TGTGCCAGCAGCCCCAATGACAGGCGGGAAGCTTTCTTT
TRBV19	TRBJ2-7	NA	NA	CASSMARGRYEQYF	TGTGCCAGTAGTATGGCGCGAGGGAGATACGAGCAGTACTTC
TRBV11-2	TRBJ1-2	TRBD1	NA	CASSLTGGYGYTF	TGTGCCAGCAGCTTAACAGGGGGCTATGGCTACACCTTC
TRBV12-3/TRBV12-4	TRBJ2-5	TRBD2	NA	CASRLAGGETQYF	TGTGCCAGCAGACTAGCGGGAGGGGAGACCCAGTACTTC
TRBV5-1	TRBJ2-1	TRBD2	NA	CASSHGLAGGTDNEQFF	TGCGCCAGCAGCCATGGACTAGCGGGGGGTACTGACAATGAGCAGTTCTTC
TRBV18	TRBJ2-3	NA	NA	CASSPREAYAGDTQYF	TGTGCCAGCTCACCACGCGAGGCCTATGCGGGAGATACGCAGTATTTT
TRBV5-6	TRBJ2-1	TRBD2	NA	CASSSRRREGEYNEQFF	TGTGCCAGCAGCTCCCGCCGGCGGGAGGGAGAATACAATGAGCAGTTCTTC
TRBV5-8	TRBJ1-2	NA	few	CASSLPNRFYGYTF	TGTGCCAGCAGCTTGCCAAACAGGTTCTATGGCTACACCTTC
TRBV19	TRBJ1-1	TRBD1	NA	CASSPRTGRKEAFF	TGTGCCAGTAGTCCGCGGACAGGGAGGAAAGAAGCTTTCTTT
TRBV29-1	TRBJ1-1	TRBD1	few	CSVRQGPNTEAFF	TGCAGCGTTAGACAGGGACCGAACACTGAAGCTTTCTTT
TRBV7-8	TRBJ2-5	TRBD1	NA	CASSFRRDRGQETQYF	TGTGCCAGCAGCTTCCGCCGGGACAGGGGGCAAGAGACCCAGTACTTC
TRBV19	TRBJ2-7	TRBD2	NA	CATQDSGRAPGYEQYF	TGTGCCACCCAAGACAGCGGGAGAGCTCCCGGGTACGAGCAGTACTTC
TRBV7-9	TRBJ2-5	TRBD1	NA	CASSAPDRGRRETQYF	TGTGCCAGCAGCGCACCGGACAGGGGGCGCCGAGAGACCCAGTACTTC
TRBV5-8	TRBJ2-7	NA	NA	CASKHSSYEQYF	TGTGCCAGCAAGCACTCGTCCTACGAGCAGTACTTC
TRBV3-1/TRBV3-2	TRBJ1-5	NA	NA	CASSQGASNQPQHF	TGTGCCAGCAGCCAGGGGGCTAGCAATCAGCCCCAGCATTTT
TRBV4-1	TRBJ2-6	NA	few	CASSQVTTNSGANVLTF	TGCGCCAGCAGCCAAGTCACCACTAACTCTGGGGCCAACGTCCTGACTTTC
TRBV15	TRBJ2-1	TRBD2	NA	CATSDPGTSGTLGGEQFF	TGTGCCACCAGTGACCCCGGGACTAGCGGGACCCTAGGGGGTGAGCAGTTCTTC
TRBV5-5	TRBJ2-7	TRBD2	NA	CASSPPLSGRTVYEQYF	TGTGCCAGCAGCCCTCCACTTAGCGGGAGGACCGTCTACGAGCAGTACTTC
TRBV3-1/TRBV3-2	TRBJ2-1	NA	NA	CASSQGGGNEQFF	TGTGCCAGCAGCCAAGGAGGGGGAAATGAGCAGTTCTTC
TRBV19	TRBJ2-5	NA	NA	CASSPRTGGKQETQYF	TGTGCCAGTAGCCCCCGGACAGGCGGGAAGCAAGAGACCCAGTACTTC
TRBV10-2	TRBJ1-6	NA	NA	CASRQGRNSPLHF	TGCGCCAGCAGACAGGGAAGGAATTCACCCCTCCACTTT
TRBV7-8	TRBJ2-2	NA	few	CASSLQGTGELFF	TGTGCCAGCAGCCTACAGGGTACCGGGGAGCTGTTTTTT
TRBV6-4	TRBJ2-7	NA	once	CASSPTGIHEQYF	TGTGCCAGCAGTCCAACGGGAATCCACGAGCAGTACTTC
TRBV2	TRBJ1-4	TRBD1	NA	CASSQLPGTGGEKLFF	TGTGCCAGCAGTCAACTCCCCGGGACAGGGGGCGAAAAACTGTTTTTT
TRBV3-1/TRBV3-2	TRBJ2-5	TRBD2	NA	CASSFSGRRQETQYF	TGTGCCAGCAGCTTTAGCGGGAGAAGACAAGAGACCCAGTACTTC
TRBV3-1/TRBV3-2	TRBJ2-7	NA	NA	CASSRPGAYEQYF	TGTGCCAGCAGCCGCCCGGGGGCCTACGAGCAGTACTTC
TRBV14	TRBJ1-3	NA	NA	CASSQDLQDRYLSGNTIYF	TGTGCCAGCAGCCAAGATCTACAGGATCGGTATCTCTCTGGAAACACCATATATTTT
TRBV5-1	TRBJ1-2	NA	few	CASSLGQGSYGYTF	TGCGCCAGCAGCTTGGGTCAGGGCAGCTATGGCTACACCTTC
TRBV5-1	TRBJ1-1	NA	NA	CASSWGRDTVEGAFF	TGCGCCAGCAGCTGGGGCCGGGACACCGTCGAGGGAGCTTTCTTT
TRBV2	TRBJ2-3	TRBD1	NA	CASSFVGTVTDTQYF	TGTGCCAGCAGCTTTGTCGGGACAGTAACAGATACGCAGTATTTT
TRBV19	TRBJ1-1	TRBD1	once	CASSVQGDTEAFF	TGTGCCAGTAGTGTACAGGGGGACACTGAAGCTTTCTTT